The rows below give T cell receptor beta chains drawn from one sample of a study of cytomegalovirus exposure and HLA in healthy donors. The protocol was immunoSEQ multiplex PCR, while the TCRdb copy is restricted to in-frame clones and leaves out a portion. The sample has 150,000 or so clones, more than 60% seen once. Sequenced sample: PBMCs. The source is a man between 40 and 49 years old in good health and CMV-seropositive. Each CDR3 is given with its conserved first and last residue. A D gene is named only where the DNA matches it firmly. The listing skips clone size in some rows; elsewhere it reads once, few, many or a size class.

V gene,clone size,J gene,D gene,CDR3 DNA,CDR3 protein
TRBV12-5,NA,TRBJ2-7,TRBD2,TGTGCTAGTGGTTTGGTAATCGGGACTACCTCCTACGAGCAGTACTTC,CASGLVIGTTSYEQYF
TRBV6-5,NA,TRBJ2-7,TRBD1,TGTGCCAGCTCCACAGGGGGTCTCTACGAGCAGTACTTC,CASSTGGLYEQYF
TRBV7-3,NA,TRBJ2-3,NA,TGTGCCAGCAGCTTAGGCCTAGGCGGCACAGATACGCAGTATTTT,CASSLGLGGTDTQYF
TRBV7-9,NA,TRBJ2-7,TRBD2,TGTGCCAGCAGCTTAAGGGCCCTAGCGGGAGGCCCCTACGAGCAGTACTTC,CASSLRALAGGPYEQYF
TRBV4-2,NA,TRBJ2-2,NA,TGTGCCAGCAGCCAAGAAGGAGTTACCGGGGAGCTGTTTTTT,CASSQEGVTGELFF
TRBV5-8,NA,TRBJ2-1,TRBD2,TGTGCCAGCAGGACTAGCGGGAAGACCTCCTACAATGAGCAGTTCTTC,CASRTSGKTSYNEQFF
TRBV30,NA,TRBJ2-7,TRBD2,TGTGCCTGGAGTCGGGGGGGAGTGGGCTACGAGCAGTACTTC,CAWSRGGVGYEQYF
TRBV7-3,NA,TRBJ1-3,NA,TGTGCCAGCAGCTTAACAGGGAGCTCTGGAAACACCATATATTTT,CASSLTGSSGNTIYF
TRBV7-6,few,TRBJ2-1,TRBD1,TGTGCCAGCAGCAGGGGGACAGGGGTCTCGGATGAGCAGTTCTTC,CASSRGTGVSDEQFF
TRBV9,NA,TRBJ1-1,NA,TGTGCCAGCAGCGTAACCCCGGTCACTGAAGCTTTCTTT,CASSVTPVTEAFF
TRBV30,NA,TRBJ1-1,TRBD1,TGTGCCTGGAGTGTACCTCTCTGGGGGGACAGAGCTTTCTTT,CAWSVPLWGDRAFF
TRBV27,NA,TRBJ2-1,TRBD2,TGTGCCAGCAGTCCGGGGACTAGCGGGAGTGGTGAGCAGTTCTTC,CASSPGTSGSGEQFF
TRBV7-9,once,TRBJ2-7,TRBD1,TGTGCCAGCAGCCACACCTTGACAGGGTACGAGCAGTACTTC,CASSHTLTGYEQYF
TRBV28,NA,TRBJ2-2,NA,TGTGCCAGCAGTTTACCCGTAACCGGGACAACTGGGGAGCTGTTTTTT,CASSLPVTGTTGELFF
TRBV5-4,NA,TRBJ2-2,TRBD1,TGTGCCAGCAGCTCGACAGGGAACGGGGAGCTGTTTTTT,CASSSTGNGELFF
TRBV19,NA,TRBJ2-7,TRBD2,TGTGCCAGTAGTATTGGTGGCGCTAGCGGACTCTACGAGCAGTACTTC,CASSIGGASGLYEQYF
TRBV5-6,NA,TRBJ2-7,TRBD1,TGTGCCAGCAGCTTGCTGGCGACAGGGGTAAGCTACGAGCAGTACTTC,CASSLLATGVSYEQYF
TRBV11-2,NA,TRBJ2-7,TRBD2,TGTGCCAGCAGCTTATCCCGCGGGAGCGCCTACGAGCAGTACTTC,CASSLSRGSAYEQYF
TRBV19,NA,TRBJ1-1,TRBD1,TGTGCCAGCAAGACAGGGGTGGACACTGAAGCTTTCTTT,CASKTGVDTEAFF
TRBV6-4,few,TRBJ2-1,NA,TGTGCCAGCAGTGAGAGGGTCAGCAATGAGCAGTTCTTC,CASSERVSNEQFF
TRBV7-2,NA,TRBJ2-5,NA,TGTGCCAGCAGCTTAGGACTATTAGAGACCCAGTACTTC,CASSLGLLETQYF
TRBV7-3,NA,TRBJ2-1,NA,TGTGCCAGCAGCTCCATTGGGCCCAGCTCCTACAATGAGCAGTTCTTC,CASSSIGPSSYNEQFF
TRBV11-2,NA,TRBJ2-2,NA,TGTGCCAGCAGCTGGGACCCGGGGGTGGTCACCGGGGAGCTGTTTTTT,CASSWDPGVVTGELFF
TRBV7-9,NA,TRBJ1-2,TRBD1,TGTGCCAGCAGCTTTCCGGGACAGGGGGCTCTCTATGGCTACACCTTC,CASSFPGQGALYGYTF
TRBV5-1,few,TRBJ2-7,TRBD2,TGCGCCAGCAGCGAAGCGGGAGTGTCCTACGAGCAGTACTTC,CASSEAGVSYEQYF
TRBV10-1,NA,TRBJ1-3,NA,TGCGCCAGCATTAACACAGTGGCCGGAATACGTATCTCCTCTGGAAACACCATATATTTT,CASINTVAGIRISSGNTIYF
TRBV20-1,NA,TRBJ2-7,NA,TGCAGTGCTAGAGATATACTTCAGCAGTACTTC,CSARDILQQYF
TRBV6-6,NA,TRBJ2-3,NA,TGTGCCAGCAGGGGACATCGCACAGATACGCAGTATTTT,CASRGHRTDTQYF
TRBV2,NA,TRBJ1-2,NA,TGTGCCAGCAGTGATACCCTGACAGCTAAATCGGGCTACACCTTC,CASSDTLTAKSGYTF
TRBV28,NA,TRBJ2-2,TRBD2,TGTGCCAGCAGGGCTAGCGGGAACACCGGGGAGCTGTTTTTT,CASRASGNTGELFF
TRBV5-4,NA,TRBJ1-2,NA,TGTGCCAGCAGCTTGGGAGGCAGCACTAACTATGGCTACACCTTC,CASSLGGSTNYGYTF
TRBV27,NA,TRBJ2-1,TRBD2,TGTGCCAGCAGTTTAGGGGGCGGGAGGTCCAATGAGCAGTTCTTC,CASSLGGGRSNEQFF
TRBV6-1,once,TRBJ2-6,NA,TGTGCCAGCAGTGGAGGGCCTGGGGCCAACGTCCTGACTTTC,CASSGGPGANVLTF
TRBV4-3,NA,TRBJ2-2,TRBD1,TGCGCCAGCAGCCCTACTTTCTCAGGGGGCACCGGGGAGCTGTTTTTT,CASSPTFSGGTGELFF
TRBV23-1,NA,TRBJ1-5,NA,TGCGCCAGCAGTCAATTATTGGGAGATCAGCCCCAGCATTTT,CASSQLLGDQPQHF
TRBV6-1,NA,TRBJ1-2,TRBD1,TGTGCCAGCAGGCCGACAGGGTCTGATGGCTACACCTTC,CASRPTGSDGYTF
TRBV5-4,NA,TRBJ2-2,TRBD1,TGTGCCAGCTTCGACAGGGCTCGTCCCGGGGAGCTGTTTTTT,CASFDRARPGELFF
TRBV4-3,NA,TRBJ2-7,NA,TGCGCCAGCAGCCAAGCTCTGGGGCCGAGCTCCTACGAGCAGTACTTC,CASSQALGPSSYEQYF
TRBV5-4,NA,TRBJ2-1,TRBD2,TGTGCCAGCAGCACCGGGACTAGCGGGAGGGTCAATGAGCAGTTCTTC,CASSTGTSGRVNEQFF
TRBV4-3,NA,TRBJ1-1,NA,TGCGCCAGCAGAGGACTCGGCGGCACTGAAGCTTTCTTT,CASRGLGGTEAFF
TRBV7-3,NA,TRBJ2-1,NA,TGTGCCAGCAGCTTAAACCCGACAGTAAATGAGCAGTTCTTC,CASSLNPTVNEQFF
TRBV7-2,NA,TRBJ2-3,TRBD2,TGTGCCAGCAGTTTAGCGGGAGGGGGGGTAGATACGCAGTATTTT,CASSLAGGGVDTQYF
TRBV14,NA,TRBJ2-7,NA,TGTGCCAGCAGTCCAAGGGGGGGGACCACTGTCGACGAGCAGTACTTC,CASSPRGGTTVDEQYF
TRBV2,NA,TRBJ2-2,NA,TGTGCCAGCATGGGGGGGGGCTACTACACCGGGGAGCTGTTTTTT,CASMGGGYYTGELFF
TRBV5-5,NA,TRBJ2-2,NA,TGTGCCAGCAGCTTAGGAGCGGGGAACACCGGGGAGCTGTTTTTT,CASSLGAGNTGELFF
TRBV7-2,NA,TRBJ1-2,NA,TGTGCCAGCAGCTCCTGGGAGGGGGGGGTCGGCTACACCTTC,CASSSWEGGVGYTF
TRBV5-5,few,TRBJ1-4,TRBD1,TGTGCCAGCAGCTTCTTCCTCACAGGGGAGGAGAAAAAACTGTTTTTT,CASSFFLTGEEKKLFF
TRBV21-1,NA,TRBJ2-7,NA,TGTGCCCAGGGGAGGGAGAACGAGCAGTACTTC,CAQGRENEQYF
TRBV18,NA,TRBJ2-7,NA,TGTGCCAGCACAGAGGGCAGAGCCTACGAGCAGTACTTC,CASTEGRAYEQYF
TRBV28,NA,TRBJ1-4,NA,TGTGCCAGCAGTTTGGGTCTACAGGGAATATATGAAAAACTGTTTTTT,CASSLGLQGIYEKLFF
TRBV2,NA,TRBJ2-7,NA,TGTGCCAGCTCGGCGGGGATCTACGAGCAGTACTTC,CASSAGIYEQYF
TRBV27,NA,TRBJ2-1,TRBD2,TGTGCCAGCACCCGGGGGACTAGCGGGTACAATGAGCAGTTCTTC,CASTRGTSGYNEQFF
TRBV9,NA,TRBJ2-3,TRBD2,TGTGCCAGCAGCGTAGCTAGCGGGGGGGGTTTGGCAGATACGCAGTATTTT,CASSVASGGGLADTQYF
TRBV10-3,NA,TRBJ2-2,TRBD2,TGTGCCATCAGTGACTTAAGCGGGAGGGCCTCCGGGGAGCTGTTTTTT,CAISDLSGRASGELFF
TRBV19,NA,TRBJ1-4,NA,TGTGCCAGTCAAAGAAGTACGGGGGGCGCAACTAATGAAAAACTGTTTTTT,CASQRSTGGATNEKLFF
TRBV9,NA,TRBJ2-3,NA,TGTGCCAGCAGCGCGAGGAACGGGAGAGGAGATACGCAGTATTTT,CASSARNGRGDTQYF
TRBV6-6,NA,TRBJ1-6,TRBD1,TGTGCCAGCAGTTTCCAGACAGGGGCGGGGTCACCCCTCCACTTT,CASSFQTGAGSPLHF
TRBV9,NA,TRBJ2-2,TRBD2,TGTGCCAGCAGCGTAGCGGGGGGTCCTACCGGGGAGCTGTTTTTT,CASSVAGGPTGELFF
TRBV5-1,NA,TRBJ1-1,TRBD1,TGCGCCAGCAGTCCAAACAGGGGGAGGGTTGCTGAAGCTTTCTTT,CASSPNRGRVAEAFF